This entry lists 25 T cell receptor beta chains sequenced from one sample in a study of PD-1 blockade in classical Hodgkin lymphoma (dated by TCRdb to 2018 to 2021). Interpreted using the paper, the time point label stands for: cycle 2 day 1 (C2D1) of nivolumab. All trial patients had relapsed after autologous stem cell transplantation, with cohorts A, B and C differing in prior brentuximab vedotin exposure. Library preparation used the immunoSEQ multiplex PCR assay. TCRdb took this table from immuneACCESS and kept in-frame rearrangements with V and J called. Such tables lack part of the clones; where checked against another copy, unresolved V genes explain under half of the gap, and the rest is unexplained. Counted in this sample were about 94,000 clones; approximately 89% of them appeared once. The top ten clones comprise around 11% of the sample. Sequences were derived from peripheral blood mononuclear cells (PBMCs), sampled before the second cycle of nivolumab. The receptors were sampled from a human donor with classical Hodgkin lymphoma.

The chain carries TRBV7-9 and TRBJ2-7, with 8 bases matching TRBD2. CDR1 and CDR2 (germline): SEHNR, FQNEAQ (reference sequence). Trimming at V came to 2 bases and at J to 5 bases, leaving 8 bases not matched to a gene. The CDR3 is 15 amino acids. CDR3 DNA: TGTGCCAGCAGCTTAATTCGGGGGGGACCCGACGAGCAGTACTTC. Amino acids: CASSLIRGGPDEQYF. Based on the CDR3 plus reference TRBV7-9 and TRBJ2-7, the full variable domain is DTGVSQNPRHKITKRGQNVTFRCDPISEHNRLYWYRQTLGQGPEFLTYFQNEAQLEKSRLLSDRFSAERPKGSFSTLEIQRTEQGDSAMYLCASSLIRGGPDEQYFGPGTRLTVT.

The chain links TRBV10-3 to TRBJ2-7; D may correspond to TRBD1 or TRBD2 (6 bases each). Trimming pared 8 bases from V and 5 bases from J, leaving 16 bases between. The CDR3 spans 13 residues. CDR1 ENHRY and CDR2 SYGVKD come from the germline V gene. In DNA, the CDR3 is TGTGCCATCGGCGCGGGACAAATGAACGAGCAGTACTTC. This translates into CAIGAGQMNEQYF.

This chain's CDR3 is CASSPTGVDTEAFF. The CDR3 coding sequence is TGTGCCAGCAGCCCCACGGGGGTCGACACTGAAGCTTTCTTT. This rearrangement joins TRBV7-9 to TRBJ1-1, with a weak D call TRBD1 (5 bases). Germline CDR1 reads SEHNR; CDR2 reads FQNEAQ (reference sequence). V lost 5 bases, J lost 3 bases, and 13 bases lay in between. This CDR3 is 14 amino acids long.

This chain uses TRBV5-1 with TRBJ1-4, with 8 bases that match TRBD1. The junction had 3 bases not matched to a gene; V was cut back by 4 bases and J by 4 bases. CDR1 SGHRS and CDR2 YFSETQ come from the germline V gene. The CDR3 loop spans 14 amino acids. The CDR3 DNA reads TGCGCCAGCAGCACAGGGGGTTATAATGAAAAACTGTTTTTT. Amino acids: CASSTGGYNEKLFF.

V and J are TRBV19 and TRBJ1-5; no clear D gene. The length of the CDR3 is 12 residues. V was shortened by 6 bases and J by 4 bases, with 7 bases between the two germline ends. CDR1 and CDR2 from the germline V gene are LNHDA and SQIVND (reference sequence). The CDR3 loop is CASRVRNQPQHF. The DNA for the CDR3 is TGTGCCAGTAGGGTCCGAAATCAGCCCCAGCATTTT. Full variable domain (outside the CDR3, taken from reference TRBV19 and TRBJ1-5): DGGITQSPKYLFRKEGQNVTLSCEQNLNHDAMYWYRQDPGQGLRLIYYSQIVNDFQKGDIAEGYSVSREKKESFPLTVTSAQKNPTAFYLCASRVRNQPQHFGDGTRLSIL.

This chain joins TRBV11-2 and TRBJ1-1, with D perhaps matching TRBD1 (5 bases). The CDR3 sequence is 14 residues long. Trimming removed 5 bases at V and 0 bases at J, with 10 bases between. Germline-derived CDR1 and CDR2 are SGHAT and FQNNGV. The CDR3 DNA sequence: TGTGCCAGCAGCCGGGACCGGGTGAACACTGAAGCTTTCTTT. As protein: CASSRDRVNTEAFF. Full variable domain (missing parts from reference TRBV11-2 and TRBJ1-1): EAGVAQSPRYKIIEKRQSVAFWCNPISGHATLYWYQQILGQGPKLLIQFQNNGVVDDSQLPKDRFSAERLKGVDSTLKIQPAKLEDSAVYLCASSRDRVNTEAFFGQGTRLTVV.

The J gene is TRBJ2-7, the V gene TRBV4-1; no clear D. The CDR3 is 15 residues long. V was trimmed by 1 base and J by 4 bases, leaving 14 bases between them. Germline CDR1 and CDR2: MGHRA and YSYEKL. The CDR3 region is CASSQAGSWIYEQYF. The CDR3 nucleotides are TGCGCCAGCAGCCAAGCCGGGTCCTGGATTTACGAGCAGTACTTC.

The chain combines TRBV7-9 with TRBJ2-1, with 8 bases matching TRBD1. Germline CDR1 and CDR2: SEHNR and FQNEAQ (reference sequence). V lost 10 bases and J lost 6; bases outside the gene matches: 11. The length of the CDR3 is 14 residues. The CDR3 sequence: CATTDRGPSNEQFF. CDR3 nucleotides: TGTGCCACCACAGACAGGGGCCCCTCCAATGAGCAGTTCTTC.

The rearrangement joins TRBV7-2 to TRBJ2-1; 7 bases fit TRBD2. V trimming: 5 bases; J trimming: 5 bases; junction bases outside the gene matches: 12. The CDR3 is 16 amino acids. Germline V CDR1 and CDR2: SGHTA, FQGNSA. Here the CDR3 DNA reads TGTGCCAGCAGCCCGGAACCGGGACTACTACACAATGAGCAGTTCTTC. The encoded protein is CASSPEPGLLHNEQFF. The variable domain in full, completed from reference TRBV7-2 and TRBJ2-1, reads GAGVSQSPSNKVTEKGKDVELRCDPISGHTALYWYRQSLGQGLEFLIYFQGNSAPDKSGLPSDRFSAERTGGSVSTLTIQRTQQEDSAVYLCASSPEPGLLHNEQFFGPGTRLTVL.

The V and J genes are TRBV28 and TRBJ2-7; 7 bases agree with TRBD1. From germline, CDR1 is MDHEN and CDR2 SYDVKM. J lost 2 bases, V lost 5 bases, and 9 bases had no gene match. This CDR3 spans 15 amino acids. The CDR3 sequence: CASSAIQGVPYEQYF. DNA for the CDR3: TGTGCCAGCAGTGCTATCCAGGGGGTCCCCTACGAGCAGTACTTC.

The J gene is TRBJ2-3, the V gene TRBV27, with D possibly matching TRBD1 (6 bases). Trimming took off 3 bases at V and 4 bases at J, with 11 bases between the two ends. Germline CDR1 is MNHEY and CDR2 is SMNVEV (reference sequence). There are 14 residues in the CDR3. DNA of the CDR3: TGTGCCAGCAGTTTTGGGGGCAGGGCAGATACGCAGTATTTT. It translates to CASSFGGRADTQYF.

The V gene is TRBV28, the J gene TRBJ1-6; no reliable D call. The ends were cut back, 3 bases at V and 10 bases at J, with 13 bases in the middle. Germline V CDR1 and CDR2: MDHEN, SYDVKM. The CDR3 is 14 amino acids. The CDR3 DNA is TGTGCCAGCAGTTTCTCGGGTTCTAGGTCACCCCTCCACTTT. It codes for CASSFSGSRSPLHF. Variable domain in full (rest from reference TRBV28 and TRBJ1-6): DVKVTQSSRYLVKRTGEKVFLECVQDMDHENMFWYRQDPGLGLRLIYFSYDVKMKEKGDIPEGYSVSREKKERFSLILESASTNQTSMYLCASSFSGSRSPLHFGNGTRLTVT.

In this sample, this clone turned up a few times. The rearrangement uses TRBV7-3 and TRBJ2-1; D possibly matches TRBD1 or TRBD2 (5 bases each). The CDR3 runs to 16 residues. Germline values: CDR1 SGHTA, CDR2 FQGTGA. The germline V and J ends were trimmed by 3 bases and 5 bases, with 17 bases remaining between them. The chain's CDR3 is CASSFGISGGNNEQFF. CDR3 sequence (DNA): TGTGCCAGCAGCTTTGGGATATCTGGGGGAAACAATGAGCAGTTCTTC.

The gene calls are TRBV6-6 and TRBJ2-5, with TRBD1 matching 10 bases. Trimming removed 4 bases from V and 0 bases from J; junction bases left unmatched: 5. From germline, CDR1 is MNHNY and CDR2 SVGAGI (reference sequence). The CDR3 has 16 residues. The CDR3 spells CASSLRDRGDQETQYF. The CDR3 region has the DNA TGTGCCAGCAGTTTACGGGACAGGGGAGACCAAGAGACCCAGTACTTC.

The CDR3 loop is CASSLDSQAGGPYNEQFF. The CDR3 DNA sequence: TGTGCCAGCAGTCTTGACTCGCAGGCGGGAGGGCCCTACAATGAGCAGTTCTTC. The chain carries TRBV27 and TRBJ2-1; 9 nucleotides align to TRBD2. Germline V lookup: CDR1 MNHEY, CDR2 SMNVEV (reference sequence). V shed 5 bases, J shed 2 bases, and the junction held 13 bases outside the gene matches. The CDR3 covers 18 residues.

V and J are TRBV18 and TRBJ2-7; D may match TRBD1 or TRBD2 (5 bases each). The V gene lost 2 bases and the J gene lost 3 bases, with 14 bases spanning the gap. The CDR3 is 15 residues long. Germline assignment: CDR1 KGHSH and CDR2 LQKENI. The CDR3 nucleotides read TGTGCCAGCTCACCAAAACGAGGGGTTATCTACGAGCAGTACTTC. This gives the protein CASSPKRGVIYEQYF.

The rearrangement uses TRBV4-1 and TRBJ2-7; tentatively, D is TRBD2 (5 bases). CDR3 length: 13 amino acids. V dropped 6 bases and J dropped 2 bases, with 11 bases sitting between them. CDR1 is MGHRA and CDR2 is YSYEKL in the germline V gene. For the CDR3, the DNA is TGCGCCAGCAGAAGGACGGGAACCTACGAGCAGTACTTC. This codes for CASRRTGTYEQYF.

The CDR3 nucleotides are TGTGCCAGCAGTTTCTCCCTGGGGCGTTCGGAAGAGACCCAGTACTTC. Amino acids: CASSFSLGRSEETQYF. The rearrangement links TRBV28 to TRBJ2-5, with D possibly being TRBD1 (5 bases). The CDR3 sequence is 16 residues long. CDR1 is MDHEN and CDR2 is SYDVKM in the germline V gene. V dropped 3 bases and J dropped 3 bases, with 17 bases sitting between them.

The chain employs TRBV7-6 and TRBJ2-7, with D possibly being TRBD1 (6 bases). Trimming stripped 1 base from V and 4 bases from J, with 11 bases between. CDR1 and CDR2 from the germline V gene are SGHVS and FNYEAQ. The length of the CDR3 is 14 residues. DNA of the CDR3: TGTGCCAGCAGCTTAGGGGACAAAATTTACGAGCAGTACTTC. Amino acid sequence: CASSLGDKIYEQYF.

V is TRBV28 and J is TRBJ1-5, with 8 bases that match TRBD1. In germline, CDR1 is MDHEN, CDR2 SYDVKM. Unmatched junction bases numbered 7, after V lost 2 bases and J lost 4 bases. This CDR3 spans 16 amino acids. The CDR3 DNA is TGTGCCAGCAGTTTAACCAGGGGGCCCCTTAATCAGCCCCAGCATTTT. Amino acids: CASSLTRGPLNQPQHF.

This chain links TRBV30 with TRBJ2-1; D may be TRBD1 or TRBD2 (5 bases each). Germline V lookup: CDR1 GTSNPN, CDR2 SVGIG (reference sequence). This CDR3 is built from 14 residues. Trimming took 3 bases from V and 3 from J, leaving 12 bases between them. The CDR3 DNA reads as TGTGCCTGGAGCGCGCTGAGGGGCTACAATGAGCAGTTCTTC. This sequence encodes CAWSALRGYNEQFF.

V usage is TRBV11-2 and J usage is TRBJ2-5; D uncertain. Germline values: CDR1 SGHAT, CDR2 FQNNGV. The V end lost 1 base, the J end lost 2 bases, and 11 bases lay between the germline ends. The CDR3 is made up of 15 amino acids. The DNA of the CDR3 is TGTGCCAGCAGCTTAGTGACAAATCGTCAAGAGACCCAGTACTTC. It codes for CASSLVTNRQETQYF.

About this clone: The same CDR3 can be traced to other DNA sequences in this sample. V is TRBV6-5 and J is TRBJ2-7; D may correspond to TRBD1 or TRBD2 (5 bases each). There are 13 residues in the CDR3. V dropped 4 bases and J dropped 3 bases, with 10 bases sitting between them. Germline-derived CDR1 and CDR2 are MNHEY and SVGAGI. The CDR3 bases are TGTGCCAGCAGTTCCGCTGGGGGCTACGAGCAGTACTTC. This codes for CASSSAGGYEQYF.

The chain combines TRBV5-5 with TRBJ1-5; D is undetermined. Germline CDR1 reads SGHKS; CDR2 reads YYEKEE (reference sequence). The CDR3 has 13 amino acids. Trimming left V 4 bases short and J 3 bases short, with 8 bases between. The CDR3 nucleotides read TGTGCCAGCAGCCGCAATGACAATCAGCCCCAGCATTTT. Its translation is CASSRNDNQPQHF.

The genes are TRBV5-6 and TRBJ2-2; D ambiguous. The CDR3 consists of 13 residues. The germline V gene has CDR1 SGHDT and CDR2 YYEEEE. V shed 4 bases and J shed 7 bases, with 11 bases lying between them. The CDR3 here is CASSPKDLGELFF. As DNA, the CDR3 is TGTGCCAGCAGCCCCAAAGACCTCGGGGAGCTGTTTTTT.